This T cell receptor beta chain was captured in a study of shared clonotypes between healthy human individuals. The protocol was immunoSEQ multiplex PCR, while the TCRdb copy is restricted to in-frame clones and leaves out a portion. The sample holds some 700,000 clones, 80% to 95% seen once. V was trimmed by 0 bases and J by 4 bases, leaving 11 bases between them. Germline CDR1 and CDR2: SGHTS and YDEGEE. The CDR3 is 14 residues long. Sequencing was done on a sample of memory CD8+ T cells from PBMCs. The subset denotes: CD45RO+ cells pooled with CCR7-negative TemRA cells. The chain links TRBV5-8 to TRBJ2-7; weak D call: TRBD1 (5 bases). The sequence was collected from a man aged 18 to 30 in good health. Some clones in this sample may be carry-over from other donors' samples. The CDR3 reads CASSLEGAFYEQYF. The CDR3 nucleotides are TGTGCCAGCAGCTTGGAAGGGGCTTTTTACGAGCAGTACTTC.